This is a list of T cell receptor beta chains from one sample in a study of Graves' ophthalmopathy and Graves' hyperthyroidism. TCRdb re-called the multiplex PCR reads with MiXCR, one entry per CDR3 protein. This table holds 220,000 or so distinct CDR3 sequences, 20% to 25% found once. Material for sequencing was peripheral blood. The receptors were gathered from a woman between 50 and 59 years old with Graves' ophthalmopathy. Both conserved end residues are part of each CDR3. The order of the fields is J gene, clone size, D gene, V gene, CDR3 protein, CDR3 DNA. D genes are given only for firm matches. Clone size is not always given. Where it is, it says once, few, many or a class for expanded clones.

TRBJ1-5	many	TRBD1	TRBV5-1	CASSWGQGSNQPQHF	TGCGCCAGCAGCTGGGGACAGGGGAGCAATCAGCCCCAGCATTTT
TRBJ2-5	many	.	TRBV9	CANSVDPGLKETQYF	TGTGCCAACAGCGTAGACCCCGGACTAAAGGAGACCCAGTACTTC
TRBJ1-1	many	.	TRBV2	CASSEGPYTEAFF	TGTGCCAGCAGTGAAGGGCCGTACACTGAAGCTTTCTTT
TRBJ2-7	.	TRBD1	TRBV24-1	CATSEGGQGADEQYF	TGTGCCACCAGTGAAGGCGGACAGGGAGCCGACGAGCAGTACTTC
TRBJ2-5	many	.	TRBV27	CASSRTPVRGETQYF	TGTGCCAGCAGTAGAACCCCGGTCCGGGGAGAGACCCAGTACTTC
TRBJ1-5	many	TRBD1	TRBV2	CASRAGQGLSNQPQHF	TGTGCCAGCAGGGCGGGACAGGGATTGAGCAATCAGCCCCAGCATTTT
TRBJ2-7	.	TRBD1	TRBV27	CASSLEISGTDYEQYF	TGTGCCAGCAGTTTAGAAATTTCCGGGACAGACTACGAGCAGTACTTC
TRBJ2-5	many	.	TRBV7-3	CASSSTSAETQYF	TGTGCCAGCAGCTCCACTAGTGCAGAGACCCAGTACTTC
TRBJ1-3	many	.	TRBV24-1	CATSDRVNTIYF	TGTGCCACCAGTGATCGAGTGAACACCATATATTTT
TRBJ2-2	.	TRBD2	TRBV14	CASSPLAGANTGELFF	TGTGCCAGCAGCCCCCTAGCGGGTGCGAACACCGGGGAGCTGTTTTTT
TRBJ1-2	many	.	TRBV7-2	CASSPSGTTYYGYTF	TGTGCCAGCAGCCCTTCGGGGACTACTTACTATGGCTACACCTTC
TRBJ2-7	many	.	TRBV27	CASSFPPVVYYEQYF	TGTGCCAGCAGTTTCCCCCCGGTAGTTTACTACGAGCAGTACTTC
TRBJ2-7	many	.	TRBV20-1	CSAPRAYEQYF	TGCAGTGCCCCTCGGGCGTACGAGCAGTACTTC
TRBJ1-2	many	.	TRBV28	CASSPRTGYGYTF	TGTGCCAGCAGTCCCCGGACGGGCTATGGCTACACCTTC
TRBJ2-7	.	.	TRBV27	CASSLKGVLYEQYF	TGTGCCAGCAGTCTCAAAGGTGTTTTGTACGAGCAGTACTTC
TRBJ1-1	.	TRBD1	TRBV6-1	CASSVSDRANTEAFF	TGTGCCAGCAGTGTTTCCGACAGGGCGAACACTGAAGCTTTCTTT
TRBJ1-1	many	.	TRBV20-1	CSASGSMNTEAFF	TGCAGTGCTAGTGGGAGTATGAACACTGAAGCTTTCTTT
TRBJ2-4	many	TRBD1	TRBV2	CASLGLGDSWYF	TGTGCCAGCTTAGGACTCGGGGACAGCTGGTACTTC
TRBJ2-7	.	.	TRBV27	CASSLSGPYEQYF	TGTGCCAGCAGTTTATCCGGCCCATACGAGCAGTACTTC
TRBJ1-2	many	.	TRBV4-2	CASSQGLGIDGYTF	TGTGCCAGCAGCCAAGGCCTCGGCATAGATGGCTACACCTTC
TRBJ2-4	.	.	TRBV6-1	CASSAQAGGRGIQYF	TGTGCCAGCAGTGCACAAGCCGGGGGCAGGGGGATTCAGTACTTC
TRBJ1-2	many	.	TRBV5-1	CASSLEEGGYTF	TGCGCCAGCAGCTTGGAGGAGGGCGGCTACACCTTC
TRBJ1-5	many	TRBD1	TRBV28	CASRPHGQGGNQPQHF	TGTGCCAGCAGGCCTCACGGACAGGGCGGCAATCAGCCCCAGCATTTT
TRBJ1-1	many	.	TRBV12-3/TRBV12-4	CASSSGDSKVYTEAFF	TGTGCCAGCAGCTCAGGGGACTCGAAAGTGTACACTGAAGCTTTCTTT
TRBJ1-2	many	TRBD1	TRBV4-1	CASSHTRDSIYGYTF	TGCGCCAGCAGCCACACCCGGGACAGCATCTATGGCTACACCTTC
TRBJ2-5	many	.	TRBV11-2	CASSLVGGGKGTQYF	TGTGCCAGCAGCTTAGTAGGAGGAGGGAAAGGGACCCAGTACTTC
TRBJ1-1	many	TRBD1	TRBV7-8	CASSFGTVGTEAFF	TGTGCCAGCAGCTTCGGGACAGTTGGGACTGAAGCTTTCTTT
TRBJ2-3	many	TRBD1	TRBV6-4	CASSPHFGQGASVDTQYF	TGTGCCAGCAGTCCACATTTCGGACAGGGGGCGTCGGTAGATACGCAGTATTTT
TRBJ1-5	many	.	TRBV6-5	CASSYHGNQPQHF	TGTGCCAGCAGTTATCATGGCAATCAGCCCCAGCATTTT
TRBJ2-7	.	TRBD2	TRBV12-5	CASCLVVTSDSYEQYF	TGTGCTAGTTGTTTGGTTGTCACTAGCGATTCCTACGAGCAGTACTTC
TRBJ1-2	many	TRBD1	TRBV5-6	CASFQRRNRGRVDTF	TGTGCCAGCTTCCAACGAAGGAACAGGGGAAGGGTAGACACCTTC
TRBJ2-7	many	TRBD2	TRBV7-3	CASSRSGTDYEQYF	TGTGCCAGCAGCCGTAGCGGGACCGACTACGAGCAGTACTTC
TRBJ1-5	many	.	TRBV6-5	CASSNANQPQHF	TGTGCCAGCAGTAACGCAAATCAGCCCCAGCATTTT